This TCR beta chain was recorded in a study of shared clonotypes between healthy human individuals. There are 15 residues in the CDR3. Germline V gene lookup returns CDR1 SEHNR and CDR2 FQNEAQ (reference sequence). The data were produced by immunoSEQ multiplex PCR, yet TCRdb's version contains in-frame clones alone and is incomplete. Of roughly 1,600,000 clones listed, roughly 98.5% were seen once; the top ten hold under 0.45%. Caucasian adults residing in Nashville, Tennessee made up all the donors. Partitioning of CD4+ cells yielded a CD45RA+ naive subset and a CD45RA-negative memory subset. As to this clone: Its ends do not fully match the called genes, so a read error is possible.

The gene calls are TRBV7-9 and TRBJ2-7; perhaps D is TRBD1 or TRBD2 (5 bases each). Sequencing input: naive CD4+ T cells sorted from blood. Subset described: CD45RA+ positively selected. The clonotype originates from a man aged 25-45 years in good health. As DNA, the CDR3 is TGTGTCAGCAGCTTGGGAGTAACAGGTCTCTACGAGCAGTACTTC. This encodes CVSSLGVTGLYEQYF.